This record concerns one T cell receptor (beta chain) sequence. Its antigen is undetermined. Sequencing used immunoSEQ multiplex PCR; TCRdb keeps in-frame clones, though not all of them. This sample has nearly 110,000 clones; 85% to 90% occur once, and the top ten carry over 2%. CDR3 length equals 15 residues. The germline V and J ends were trimmed by 2 bases and 0 bases, with 10 bases remaining between them. Germline lookup yields CDR1 KGHSH and CDR2 LQKENI. The sample belongs to a study of radiotherapy plus CTLA-4 blockade in lung cancer. Study-wide results and limits: Clones of tumor-derived TCRs expanded in blood after radiotherapy plus ipilimumab.

The sequencing here drew on peripheral blood, taken from a patient treated with radiotherapy plus ipilimumab. V and J are TRBV18 and TRBJ1-1; no firm D call. The sequence was obtained from a human donor with non-small cell lung cancer that progressed on radiotherapy plus ipilimumab. Some clones in this sample may be carry-over from other donors' samples. The CDR3 is CASSPGNGMNTEAFF. The CDR3 nucleotides are TGTGCCAGCTCACCAGGGAATGGAATGAACACTGAAGCTTTCTTT.